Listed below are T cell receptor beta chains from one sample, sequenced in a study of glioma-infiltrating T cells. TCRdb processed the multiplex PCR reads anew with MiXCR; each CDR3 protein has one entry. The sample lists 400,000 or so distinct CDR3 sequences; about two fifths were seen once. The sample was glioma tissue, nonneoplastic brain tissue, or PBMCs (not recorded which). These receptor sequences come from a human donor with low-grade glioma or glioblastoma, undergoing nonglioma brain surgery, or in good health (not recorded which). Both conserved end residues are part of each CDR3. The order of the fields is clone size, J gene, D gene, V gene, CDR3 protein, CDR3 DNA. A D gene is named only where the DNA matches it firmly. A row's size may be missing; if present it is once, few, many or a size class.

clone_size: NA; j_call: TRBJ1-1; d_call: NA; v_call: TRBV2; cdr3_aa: CASRPGVDTTEAFF; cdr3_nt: TGTGCCAGCAGACCAGGGGTGGATACCACTGAAGCTTTCTTT
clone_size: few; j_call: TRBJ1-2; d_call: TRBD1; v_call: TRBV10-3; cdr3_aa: CAISETGQGPYGYTF; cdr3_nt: TGTGCCATCAGTGAGACCGGACAGGGGCCCTATGGCTACACCTTC
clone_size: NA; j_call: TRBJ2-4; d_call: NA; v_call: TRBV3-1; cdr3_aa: CASSQDVGSSTKNIQYF; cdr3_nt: TGTGCCAGCAGCCAAGACGTCGGGAGTAGTACCAAAAACATTCAGTACTTC
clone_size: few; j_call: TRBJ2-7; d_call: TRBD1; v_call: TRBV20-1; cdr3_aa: CSARDPGQARNYEQYF; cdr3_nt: TGCAGTGCTAGAGATCCAGGACAGGCTAGAAACTACGAGCAGTACTTC
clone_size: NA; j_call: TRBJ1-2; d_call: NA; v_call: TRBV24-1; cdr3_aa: CATSDEGRNYGYTF; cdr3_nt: TGTGCCACCAGTGATGAAGGGCGCAACTATGGCTACACCTTC
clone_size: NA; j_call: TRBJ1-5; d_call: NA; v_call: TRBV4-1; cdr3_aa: CASSRGGTQLQHF; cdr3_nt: TGCGCCAGCAGCCGGGGGGGGACTCAGCTCCAGCATTTT
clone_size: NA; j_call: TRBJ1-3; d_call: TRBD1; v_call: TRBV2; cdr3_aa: CASGLDRVSGNTIYF; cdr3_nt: TGTGCCAGCGGCCTCGACAGGGTCTCTGGAAACACCATATATTTT
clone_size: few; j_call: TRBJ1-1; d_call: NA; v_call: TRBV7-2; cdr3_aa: CASSPDRSRGTEAFF; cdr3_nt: TGTGCCAGCAGCCCCGACAGGAGCCGGGGCACTGAAGCTTTCTTT
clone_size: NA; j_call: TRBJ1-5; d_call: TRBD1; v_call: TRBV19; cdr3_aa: CASSTLTGGNFNQPQHF; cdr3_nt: TGTGCCAGTAGTACCCTGACAGGGGGAAACTTCAATCAGCCCCAGCATTTT
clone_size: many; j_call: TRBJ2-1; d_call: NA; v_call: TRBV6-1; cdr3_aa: CASYYGGEQFF; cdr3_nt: TGTGCCAGCTACTATGGGGGAGAGCAGTTCTTC
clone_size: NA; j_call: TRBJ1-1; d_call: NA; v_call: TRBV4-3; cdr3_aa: CASSQGRGTDGLNTEAFF; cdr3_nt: TGCGCCAGCAGCCAAGGTCGGGGTACGGACGGACTGAACACTGAAGCTTTCTTT
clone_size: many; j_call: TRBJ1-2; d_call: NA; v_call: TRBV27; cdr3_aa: CASSLRDGTGYGYTF; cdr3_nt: TGTGCCAGCAGTTTAAGGGACGGGACGGGCTATGGCTACACCTTC
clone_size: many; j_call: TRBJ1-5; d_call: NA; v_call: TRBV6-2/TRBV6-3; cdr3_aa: CASSFPHQPQHF; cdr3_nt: TGTGCCAGCAGTTTCCCTCATCAGCCCCAGCATTTT
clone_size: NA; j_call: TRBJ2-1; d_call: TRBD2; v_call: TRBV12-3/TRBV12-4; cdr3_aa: CASSLRGLVGGEQFF; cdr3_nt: TGTGCCAGCAGTCTCCGCGGACTAGTGGGCGGTGAGCAGTTCTTC
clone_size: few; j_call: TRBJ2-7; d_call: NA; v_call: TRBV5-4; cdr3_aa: CASSLEGVPYEQYF; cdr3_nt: TGTGCCAGCAGCTTGGAGGGAGTCCCCTACGAGCAGTACTTC
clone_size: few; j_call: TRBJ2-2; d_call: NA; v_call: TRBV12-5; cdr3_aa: CASGENYGELFF; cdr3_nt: TGTGCTAGTGGGGAAAATTACGGGGAGCTGTTTTTT
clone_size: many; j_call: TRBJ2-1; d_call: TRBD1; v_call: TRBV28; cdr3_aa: CASSLEDRGPLEFF; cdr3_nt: TGTGCCAGCAGTTTAGAGGACAGGGGGCCGTTGGAGTTCTTC
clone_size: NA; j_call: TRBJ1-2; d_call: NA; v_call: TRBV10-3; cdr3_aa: CAISESQSYGYTF; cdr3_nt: TGTGCCATCAGTGAGTCGCAGTCCTATGGCTACACCTTC
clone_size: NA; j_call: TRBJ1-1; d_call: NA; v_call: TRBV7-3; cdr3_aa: CASSPYRDRRGAFF; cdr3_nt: TGTGCCAGCAGCCCTTACAGGGACCGAAGGGGAGCTTTCTTT
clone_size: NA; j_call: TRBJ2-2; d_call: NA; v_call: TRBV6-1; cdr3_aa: CASSPTRGLGAGELFF; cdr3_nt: TGTGCCAGCAGCCCTACCAGGGGTCTTGGGGCCGGGGAGCTGTTTTTT
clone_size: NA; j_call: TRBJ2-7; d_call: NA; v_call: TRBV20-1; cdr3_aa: CSARPSPGDEQYF; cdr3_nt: TGCAGTGCTAGACCCTCGCCCGGGGACGAGCAGTACTTC
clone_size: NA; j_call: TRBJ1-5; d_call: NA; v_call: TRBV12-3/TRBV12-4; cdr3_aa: CASSLATGGIQPQHF; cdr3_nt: TGTGCCAGCAGTTTAGCCACTGGGGGAATCCAGCCCCAGCATTTT
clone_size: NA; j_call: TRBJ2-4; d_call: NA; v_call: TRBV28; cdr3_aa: CASSPFRQGRNIQYF; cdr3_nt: TGTGCCAGCAGCCCTTTTAGGCAGGGAAGGAACATTCAGTACTTC
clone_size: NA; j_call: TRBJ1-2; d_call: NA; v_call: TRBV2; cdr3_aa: CASSAGYYGYTF; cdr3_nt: TGTGCCAGCAGTGCAGGGTACTATGGCTACACCTTC
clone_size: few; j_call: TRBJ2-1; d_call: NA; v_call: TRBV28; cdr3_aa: CASSLGLRQFF; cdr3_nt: TGTGCCAGCAGTTTAGGTTTGAGGCAGTTCTTC
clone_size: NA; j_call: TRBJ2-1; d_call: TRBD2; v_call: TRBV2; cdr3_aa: CASSRASGSGEQCF; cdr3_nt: TGTGCCAGCAGTCGAGCTAGCGGGAGCGGTGAGCAGTGCTTC
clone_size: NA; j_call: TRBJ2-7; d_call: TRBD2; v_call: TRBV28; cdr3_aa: CASSPPGGTDYEQYF; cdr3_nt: TGTGCCAGCAGTCCCCCCGGGGGGACCGATTACGAGCAGTACTTC
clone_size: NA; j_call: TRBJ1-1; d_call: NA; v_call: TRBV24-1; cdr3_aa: CATSDLTDTEAFF; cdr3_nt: TGTGCCACCAGTGACCTGACAGACACTGAAGCTTTCTTT
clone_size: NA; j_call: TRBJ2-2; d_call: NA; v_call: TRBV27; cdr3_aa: CASTTLIGSAGTITGELFF; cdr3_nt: TGTGCCAGCACCACCTTGATAGGCTCGGCCGGGACGATCACCGGGGAGCTGTTTTTT
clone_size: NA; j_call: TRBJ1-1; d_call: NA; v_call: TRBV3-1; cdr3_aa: CASSQDLGDTEAFF; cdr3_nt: TGTGCCAGCAGCCAAGATCTGGGGGACACTGAAGCTTTCTTT
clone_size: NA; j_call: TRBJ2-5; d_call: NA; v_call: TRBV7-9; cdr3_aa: CASSSLGIETQYF; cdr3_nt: TGTGCCAGCAGCTCCCTCGGGATCGAGACCCAGTACTTC
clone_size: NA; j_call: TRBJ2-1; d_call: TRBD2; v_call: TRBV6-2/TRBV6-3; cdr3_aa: CASTSGLAGAHSYNEQFF; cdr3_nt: TGTGCCAGCACCTCGGGACTAGCGGGTGCCCACTCCTACAATGAGCAGTTCTTC
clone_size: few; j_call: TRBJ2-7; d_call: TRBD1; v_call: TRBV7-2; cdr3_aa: CASSYSPGQGYEQYF; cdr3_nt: TGTGCCAGCAGCTACTCTCCGGGACAGGGGTACGAGCAGTACTTC
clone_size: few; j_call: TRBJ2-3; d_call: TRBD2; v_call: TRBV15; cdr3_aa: CATSRVSGRTDTQYF; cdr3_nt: TGTGCCACCAGCAGAGTTAGCGGGAGGACAGATACGCAGTATTTT